These T cell receptor beta chains were read from a single sample in a study of cytomegalovirus exposure and HLA in healthy donors. Clones were read by immunoSEQ multiplex PCR, and TCRdb kept only the in-frame ones, dropping some. The data include approximately 27,000 clones; the top ten clones carry less than 0.75%. Sample: PBMCs. The receptors were gathered from a man aged 25-45 years in good health and CMV-seronegative. Both conserved end residues are part of each CDR3. The order of the fields is D gene, V gene, clone size, J gene, CDR3 DNA, CDR3 protein. A D gene is named only where the DNA matches it firmly. Only part of the rows carry a size: once, few, many, or a class if the clone is expanded.

TRBD2	TRBV29-1	-	TRBJ2-5	TGCAGCGTTGGGGGGGGACTAGGAGAGACCCAGTACTTC	CSVGGGLGETQYF
TRBD2	TRBV28	-	TRBJ2-7	TGTGCCAGCAGCCGCTATGGACTAGCGGGAGTTTCTTACGAGCAGTACTTC	CASSRYGLAGVSYEQYF
TRBD1	TRBV30	-	TRBJ1-2	TGTGCCTGGAGTCTAACACCCGGACAGGGGGGCTACACCTTC	CAWSLTPGQGGYTF
-	TRBV29-1	-	TRBJ2-1	TGCAGCGTTGCCACCGGTCGGGGCAATGAGCAGTTCTTC	CSVATGRGNEQFF
-	TRBV5-1	-	TRBJ2-2	TGCGCCAGCAGCTTGGCCGGGGGTGGTATAAACACCGGGGAGCTGTTTTTT	CASSLAGGGINTGELFF
-	TRBV7-2	-	TRBJ2-1	TGTGCCAGCAGATTGGGGCCTTCGGAGAAGAATGAGCAGTTCTTC	CASRLGPSEKNEQFF
TRBD2	TRBV6-5	-	TRBJ2-3	TGTGCCAGCAGTAGGCCTCTAGCGGGGGAGCCCCGGCAGTATTTT	CASSRPLAGEPRQYF
-	TRBV5-1	-	TRBJ2-3	TGCGCCAGCAGCTTGGGGGGGGGCTCAGATACGCAGTATTTT	CASSLGGGSDTQYF
-	TRBV5-1	-	TRBJ2-1	TGCGCCAGCAGCTTGCGTGAACAGGGATACAATGAGCAGTTCTTC	CASSLREQGYNEQFF
TRBD1	TRBV2	-	TRBJ1-1	TGTGCCATTCAAATAGGGACAGTGAACACTGAAGCTTTCTTT	CAIQIGTVNTEAFF
TRBD2	TRBV15	-	TRBJ2-3	TGTGCCACCAGCAGAGTCGGAGCGGGGCGCACAGATACGCAGTATTTT	CATSRVGAGRTDTQYF
-	TRBV25-1	-	TRBJ2-3	TGTGCCAGCAGTGGGCGGAGGGTCACAGATACGCAGTATTTT	CASSGRRVTDTQYF
TRBD2	TRBV7-9	-	TRBJ2-1	TGTGCCAGCAGCTTCAGTTTAGCGGGGGGGCGGGAGCAGTTCTTC	CASSFSLAGGREQFF
-	TRBV6-5	-	TRBJ1-1	TGTGCCAGCACCTTAGCGGGGGCGAACACTGAAGCTTTCTTT	CASTLAGANTEAFF
TRBD1	TRBV2	-	TRBJ2-7	TGTGCCAGCAGTGGGTTGGGACAGGGTAGAAACGAGCAGTACTTC	CASSGLGQGRNEQYF
-	TRBV28	-	TRBJ1-5	TGTGCCGGGCAGGGGACCCCCAATCAGCCCCAGCATTTT	CAGQGTPNQPQHF
-	TRBV10-3	-	TRBJ1-1	TGTGCCATCAGTGAGTCGTCAGGGAACACTGAAGCTTTCTTT	CAISESSGNTEAFF
TRBD1	TRBV7-6	-	TRBJ2-2	TGTGCCAGCAGCTTGACAGGGGACACCGGGGAGCTGTTTTTT	CASSLTGDTGELFF
TRBD1	TRBV20-1	-	TRBJ2-7	TGCAGTGCTACAGGGGGCGGCGAGCAGTACTTC	CSATGGGEQYF
-	TRBV19	-	TRBJ2-3	TGTGCCAGTAGTGTAGATTATATCACAGATACGCAGTATTTT	CASSVDYITDTQYF
TRBD1	TRBV13	-	TRBJ2-3	TGTGCCAGCAGCTTGGGACAGGGCGCAGATACGCAGTATTTT	CASSLGQGADTQYF
TRBD2	TRBV7-8	-	TRBJ2-7	TGTGCCAGCAGCTTCCAGCGGGAGGGGGCCTACGAGCAGTACTTC	CASSFQREGAYEQYF
-	TRBV11-3	-	TRBJ1-4	TGTGCCAGCAGCTCCTACAGGAACGCAACTAATGAAAAACTGTTTTTT	CASSSYRNATNEKLFF
-	TRBV9	-	TRBJ2-6	TGTGCCAGCAGCAGCAGGTTTGGGGCCAACGTCCTGACTTTC	CASSSRFGANVLTF
-	TRBV28	-	TRBJ1-2	TGTGCCAGCAGTTTTACCAACCAACGGGGAAAGTACACCTTC	CASSFTNQRGKYTF
-	TRBV19	-	TRBJ2-1	TGTGCCAGTAGCTTAAAAAACAGTCCCTACAATGAGCAGTTCTTC	CASSLKNSPYNEQFF
TRBD1	TRBV7-6	-	TRBJ2-5	TGTGCCAGCCAACAGGGGGCACCCCTTAGCCAAGAGACCCAGTACTTC	CASQQGAPLSQETQYF
-	TRBV4-2	medium-sized	TRBJ2-2	TGTGCCAGCAGCCAAGAAATGGGGGGCACCGGGGAGCTGTTTTTT	CASSQEMGGTGELFF
TRBD1	TRBV15	-	TRBJ2-3	TGTGCCACCGGGACAGGGCTATCCACAGATACGCAGTATTTT	CATGTGLSTDTQYF
-	TRBV12-5	-	TRBJ2-1	TGTGCTAGTGGTTTGAGTCTGGTTGCAGGGCCCCGATCCTACAATGAGCAGTTCTTC	CASGLSLVAGPRSYNEQFF
TRBD1	TRBV18	-	TRBJ2-6	TGTGCCAGCTCAGTACAGGGGACTGGGGCCAACGTCCTGACTTTC	CASSVQGTGANVLTF
-	TRBV11-2	-	TRBJ2-7	TGTGCCAGCAGCGGCAGGGTTTTGGAGCAGTACTTC	CASSGRVLEQYF
-	TRBV25-1	-	TRBJ2-2	TGTGCCAGCAGCGAGAGGGTAGAGTCAGGGGAGCTGTTTTTT	CASSERVESGELFF
-	TRBV7-3	-	TRBJ1-5	TGTGCCAGCAGCTTAAACAGGGACCAGCCCCAGCATTTT	CASSLNRDQPQHF
TRBD1	TRBV19	-	TRBJ1-5	TGTGCCAGTAGTAGATCCCCCTTTGACAGGGGCGATCAGCCCCAGCATTTT	CASSRSPFDRGDQPQHF
-	TRBV6-6	-	TRBJ1-4	TGTGCCAGCAGTTACTCGGGCGTCGGTTGGGAAAAACTGTTTTTT	CASSYSGVGWEKLFF
TRBD1	TRBV10-3	-	TRBJ2-2	TGTGCCATCAGTAATTCAGGGACAGGTTTCACCGGGGAGCTGTTTTTT	CAISNSGTGFTGELFF
-	TRBV15	-	TRBJ2-7	TGTGCCACCAGACCCACGCACAGCCTTTTGAGCTCCTACGAGCAGTACTTC	CATRPTHSLLSSYEQYF
-	TRBV19	-	TRBJ2-1	TGTGCCAGTAGTATAGCACCGGGGGTGTACAATGAGCAGTTCTTC	CASSIAPGVYNEQFF
-	TRBV7-2	-	TRBJ2-7	TGTGCCAGCAGCTCGAGAGGCGAGCAGTACTTC	CASSSRGEQYF
TRBD1	TRBV7-2	-	TRBJ1-1	TGTGCCAGCAGCGGGGACCTGGGGGGACAGACTGAAGCTTTCTTT	CASSGDLGGQTEAFF
-	TRBV5-6	-	TRBJ1-5	TGTGCCAGCAGCTTGAGGGGCCGCTGGCAGCCCCAGCATTTT	CASSLRGRWQPQHF
-	TRBV5-1	-	TRBJ2-1	TGCGCCAGCAGCCAGGGACTCGCATTGTGGAATGAGCAGTTCTTC	CASSQGLALWNEQFF
TRBD1	TRBV4-3	-	TRBJ2-1	TGCGCCAGCAGCCGGCTTACAGGGGTTAAGGACAATGAGCAGTTCTTC	CASSRLTGVKDNEQFF
TRBD2	TRBV9	-	TRBJ2-1	TGTGCCAGCAGCGTAGAGACTAGCGGGCATGGCGACAATGAGCAGTTCTTC	CASSVETSGHGDNEQFF
-	TRBV15	-	TRBJ1-4	TGTGCCACCAGCGATCCACAGGGCTATCGTGAAAAACTGTTTTTT	CATSDPQGYREKLFF
-	TRBV6-5	-	TRBJ2-7	TGTGCCAGCAGTGCTACGGTCGGCTACGAGCAGTACTTC	CASSATVGYEQYF
TRBD2	TRBV4-1	-	TRBJ2-1	TGCGCCAGCAGCCTAGGACTAGCGGGCAACAATGAGCAGTTCTTC	CASSLGLAGNNEQFF